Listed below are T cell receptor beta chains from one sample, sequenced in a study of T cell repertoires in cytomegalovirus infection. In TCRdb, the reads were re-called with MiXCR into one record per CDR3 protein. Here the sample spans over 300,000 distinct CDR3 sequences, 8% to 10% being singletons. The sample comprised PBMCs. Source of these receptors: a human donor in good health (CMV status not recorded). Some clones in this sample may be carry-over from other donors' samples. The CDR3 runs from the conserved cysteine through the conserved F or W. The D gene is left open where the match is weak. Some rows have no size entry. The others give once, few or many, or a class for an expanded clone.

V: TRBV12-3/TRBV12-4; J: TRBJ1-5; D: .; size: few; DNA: TGTGCCAGCAGTTTTGCTTGGGCACGCAATCAGCCCCAGCATTTT; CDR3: CASSFAWARNQPQHF
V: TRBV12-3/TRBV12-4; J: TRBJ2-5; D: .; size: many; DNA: .; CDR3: CASSLVMGGVRETQYF
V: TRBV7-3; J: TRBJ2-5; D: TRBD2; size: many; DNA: TGTGCCAGCAGCTTACTATCCAGCGGGGGGATAGAGACCCAGTACTTC; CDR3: CASSLLSSGGIETQYF
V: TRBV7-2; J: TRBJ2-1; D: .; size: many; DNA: TGTGCCAGCAGCCAACAAGGCCTCTATAGCAACAATGAGCAGTTCTTC; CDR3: CASSQQGLYSNNEQFF
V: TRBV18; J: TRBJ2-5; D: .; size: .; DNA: TGTGCCAGCTCACCACAAGCTCCGATCGAACCCATTTTC; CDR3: CASSPQAPIEPIF
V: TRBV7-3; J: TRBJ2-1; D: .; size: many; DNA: TGTGCCAGCAGAGCCGGGCCACAATTCGATGAGCAGTTCTTC; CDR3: CASRAGPQFDEQFF
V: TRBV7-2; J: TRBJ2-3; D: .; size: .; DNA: TGTGCCAGCAGCTTAACCCATGATACGCAGTATTTT; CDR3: CASSLTHDTQYF
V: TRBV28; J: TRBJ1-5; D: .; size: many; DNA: TGTGCCACCCAGTTTCGGGGCAATCAGCCCCAGCATTTT; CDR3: CATQFRGNQPQHF
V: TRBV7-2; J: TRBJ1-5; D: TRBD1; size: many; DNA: TGTGCCAGCAGCCAAAGTCCCGGGACAGGGGTTAGTCAGCCCCAGCATTTT; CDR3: CASSQSPGTGVSQPQHF
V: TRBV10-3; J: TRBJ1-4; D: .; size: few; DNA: TGTGCCATCAGTCCGGCAGTACGGGAAAAACTGTTTTTT; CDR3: CAISPAVREKLFF
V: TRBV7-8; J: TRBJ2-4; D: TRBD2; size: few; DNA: TGTGCCAGCAGCCCCCGGGGGGAGGGGCGGACATCCATTCAGTACTTC; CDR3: CASSPRGEGRTSIQYF
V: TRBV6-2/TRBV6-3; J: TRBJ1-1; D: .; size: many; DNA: TGTGCCAGCAGTTACGGGGGTTTGAACACTGAAGCTTTCTTT; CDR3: CASSYGGLNTEAFF
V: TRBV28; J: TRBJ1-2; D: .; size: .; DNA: TGTGCCAGCAGTCCTAAGACAGGAGGCGGCTACACCTTC; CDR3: CASSPKTGGGYTF
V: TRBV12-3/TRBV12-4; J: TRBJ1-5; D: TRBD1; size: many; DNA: TGTGCCAGCAGTCCATGGACAGGGGACAATCAGCCCCAGCATTTT; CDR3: CASSPWTGDNQPQHF
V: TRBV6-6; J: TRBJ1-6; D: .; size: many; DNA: TGTGCCAGCAGTCGCCGGACACCCGGTGAGAATTCACCCCTCCACTTT; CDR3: CASSRRTPGENSPLHF
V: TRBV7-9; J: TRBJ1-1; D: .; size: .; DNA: TGTGCCAGCAGCTTAGGTGCAGGCCCGGGGACTGAAGCTTTCTTT; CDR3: CASSLGAGPGTEAFF
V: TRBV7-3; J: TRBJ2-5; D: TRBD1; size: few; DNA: TGTGCCAGCAGCTTAGACGGGACAGGGGGTGGAGAGACCCAGTACTTC; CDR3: CASSLDGTGGGETQYF
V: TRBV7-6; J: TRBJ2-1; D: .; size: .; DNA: TGTGCCAGCAGCCAAGGCCCGGAGGAGTTCTTC; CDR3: CASSQGPEEFF